This T cell receptor (beta chain) was sequenced for a study of cytotoxic CD8 clonotypes in ibrutinib-treated CLL. PBMCs were cryopreserved, and 2 to 2.5 micrograms of genomic DNA from them went into TCR beta libraries. The CDR3 spans 11 residues. CDR1 is DFQATT, CDR2 SNEGSKA, per germline (reference sequence). As to this clone: One junction end disagrees with the germline gene, perhaps due to a read error.

Repertoires were generated with immunoSEQ multiplex PCR, while TCRdb's copy carries only in-frame clones and drops some. The repertoire holds some 120,000 clones, with about 53% as singletons. The chain employs TRBV20-1 and TRBJ1-2, with D hard to call. The specimen was PBMCs, collected after 24 months of ibrutinib treatment. This TCR derives from a human donor with chronic lymphocytic leukemia. DNA of the CDR3: TGCAGTGCTAGAGATGCGACAACTGGGGCCTTC. This sequence encodes CSARDATTGAF.